Listed below are T cell receptor beta chains from one sample, sequenced in a study of T cell changes during pregnancy in multiple sclerosis. TCRdb keeps only in-frame clones here, not all; method: immunoSEQ multiplex PCR. Of fewer than 80,000 clones listed, roughly 90% are singletons. Sequenced here: peripheral blood, sampled in the first trimester of pregnancy. The source is a female donor in good health, enrolled as a control in a pregnancy study. Both conserved end residues are part of each CDR3. The D gene is left open where the match is weak. For some rows the clone size is stated as once, few or many, or as a class when expanded; others skip it.

j_call v_call clone_size d_call cdr3_aa cdr3_nt
TRBJ1-3 TRBV7-2 . . CASSLGAGPLSGNTIYF TGTGCCAGCAGCTTAGGGGCAGGGCCCCTCTCTGGAAACACCATATATTTT
TRBJ1-1 TRBV5-4 . . CASSSSGAHTEAFF TGTGCCAGCAGCTCCTCAGGGGCTCACACTGAAGCTTTCTTT
TRBJ2-3 TRBV19 . TRBD1 CASSMTGVTDTQYF TGTGCCAGTAGTATGACAGGGGTCACAGATACGCAGTATTTT
TRBJ1-2 TRBV19 . TRBD1 CASSNGQGNYGYTF TGTGCCAGTAGTAATGGACAGGGGAACTATGGCTACACCTTC
TRBJ1-1 TRBV7-8 . . CASSLSGNTEAFF TGTGCCAGCAGCTTATCAGGGAACACTGAAGCTTTCTTT
TRBJ2-1 TRBV19 . . CASSIGGGAGEQFF TGTGCCAGTAGTATAGGAGGGGGGGCCGGTGAGCAGTTCTTC
TRBJ1-2 TRBV6-1 . . CASSERGLGHYGYTF TGTGCCAGCAGTGAACGGGGGTTGGGGCACTATGGCTACACCTTC
TRBJ1-1 TRBV19 . . CASSMMGASNTEAFF TGTGCCAGTAGTATGATGGGGGCCTCGAACACTGAAGCTTTCTTT
TRBJ1-4 TRBV2 . . CALGPNEKLFF TGTGCTCTGGGCCCTAATGAAAAACTGTTTTTT
TRBJ2-7 TRBV30 once TRBD2 CAWSSGSITYEQYF TGTGCCTGGAGTAGCGGGAGTATAACCTACGAGCAGTACTTC
TRBJ2-1 TRBV10-3 . . CAISELSAYNEQFF TGTGCCATCAGTGAGCTTTCTGCCTACAATGAGCAGTTCTTC
TRBJ2-3 TRBV4-2 . TRBD2 CASSQEASGGADTQYF TGTGCCAGCAGCCAAGAGGCTAGCGGGGGGGCAGATACGCAGTATTTT
TRBJ2-7 TRBV7-8 . . CASSLLPGVNYEQYF TGTGCCAGCAGCTTGTTGCCAGGGGTCAACTACGAGCAGTACTTC
TRBJ2-7 TRBV2 . . CASRDTDYPSYEQYF TGTGCCAGCAGGGATACGGACTATCCTTCCTACGAGCAGTACTTC
TRBJ1-5 TRBV5-6 . . CASSFFPGQGNQPQHF TGTGCCAGCAGCTTTTTTCCAGGTCAGGGCAATCAGCCCCAGCATTTT
TRBJ2-5 TRBV5-6 . TRBD1 CASSFPGTANQETQYF TGTGCCAGCAGCTTCCCCGGGACAGCGAACCAAGAGACCCAGTACTTC
TRBJ1-2 TRBV30 . . CAAADGGYGYTF TGTGCCGCAGCAGACGGGGGCTATGGCTACACCTTC
TRBJ2-5 TRBV5-1 . . CASNSGQPQETQYF TGCGCCAGCAACTCCGGACAGCCCCAAGAGACCCAGTACTTC
TRBJ1-2 TRBV6-5 . . CATNQYGGYTF TGTGCCACCAACCAATACGGTGGCTACACCTTC
TRBJ1-2 TRBV10-3 . TRBD1 CALSQGRSNYGYTF TGTGCCTTATCACAGGGGCGGTCGAACTATGGCTACACCTTC
TRBJ1-1 TRBV7-2 once . CASSLGGGREAFF TGTGCCAGCAGCTTAGGTGGGGGGAGGGAAGCTTTCTTT
TRBJ2-1 TRBV15 . . CATSRDWPVTYNEQFF TGTGCCACCAGCAGAGATTGGCCTGTGACCTACAATGAGCAGTTCTTC
TRBJ2-2 TRBV27 . TRBD1 CASSSRQGPTGELFF TGTGCCAGCAGTTCGAGACAGGGGCCCACCGGGGAGCTGTTTTTT
TRBJ1-2 TRBV7-2 . . CASSAPGDFGYTF TGTGCCAGCAGCGCCCCCGGGGATTTTGGCTACACCTTC
TRBJ1-5 TRBV11-2 . . CASSLEVDSNQPQHF TGTGCCAGCAGCTTAGAAGTAGATAGCAATCAGCCCCAGCATTTT
TRBJ2-4 TRBV2 . . CASKTGLLAKNIQYF TGTGCCAGCAAGACGGGACTGCTAGCCAAAAACATTCAGTACTTC
TRBJ2-7 TRBV28 . . CASSLEGLGAGQYF TGTGCCAGCAGTTTAGAAGGCCTGGGGGCAGGGCAGTACTTC